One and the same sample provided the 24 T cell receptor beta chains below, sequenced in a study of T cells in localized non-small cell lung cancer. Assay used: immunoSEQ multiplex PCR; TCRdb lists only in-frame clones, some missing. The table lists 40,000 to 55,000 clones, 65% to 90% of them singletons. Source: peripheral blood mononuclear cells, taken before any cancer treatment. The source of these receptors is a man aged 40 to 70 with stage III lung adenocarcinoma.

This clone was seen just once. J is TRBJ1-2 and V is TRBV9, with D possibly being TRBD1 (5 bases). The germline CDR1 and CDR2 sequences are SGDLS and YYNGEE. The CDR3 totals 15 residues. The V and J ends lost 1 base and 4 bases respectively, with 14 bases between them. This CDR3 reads CASSVPQGLGYGYTF. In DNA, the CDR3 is TGTGCCAGCAGCGTACCGCAGGGCCTGGGCTATGGCTACACCTTC.

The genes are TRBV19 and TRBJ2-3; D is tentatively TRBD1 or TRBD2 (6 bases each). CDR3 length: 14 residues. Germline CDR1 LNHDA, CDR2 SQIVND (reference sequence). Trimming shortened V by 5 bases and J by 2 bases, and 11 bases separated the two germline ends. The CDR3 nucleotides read TGTGCCAGTAGTCCCTCGGGGGCCACAGATACGCAGTATTTT. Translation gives CASSPSGATDTQYF.

The CDR3 sequence is CASRGPLGGETQYF. The CDR3, as DNA: TGTGCCAGCAGGGGCCCCTTAGGGGGCGAGACCCAGTACTTC. The chain carries TRBV6-1 and TRBJ2-5; 7 nucleotides line up with TRBD1. The length of the CDR3 is 14 residues. Germline CDR1 reads MNHNS; CDR2 reads SASEGT. After removal of 6 bases from V and 5 bases from J, the junction contained 9 bases not matched to a gene.

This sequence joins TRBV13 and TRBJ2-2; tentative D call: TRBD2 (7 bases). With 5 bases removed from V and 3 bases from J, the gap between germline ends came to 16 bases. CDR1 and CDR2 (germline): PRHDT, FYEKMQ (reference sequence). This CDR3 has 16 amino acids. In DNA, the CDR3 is TGTGCCAGCAGCCGTCGGGGGGCCGCTGACACCGGGGAGCTGTTTTTT. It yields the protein CASSRRGAADTGELFF.

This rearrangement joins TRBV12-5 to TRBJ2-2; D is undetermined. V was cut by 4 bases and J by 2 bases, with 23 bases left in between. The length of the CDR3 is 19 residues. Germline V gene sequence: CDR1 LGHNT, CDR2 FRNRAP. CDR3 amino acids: CASGSAPVSSRINTGELFF. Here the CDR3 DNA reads TGTGCTAGTGGTTCGGCCCCGGTGTCAAGCCGAATCAACACCGGGGAGCTGTTTTTT.

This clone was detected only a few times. The CDR3 is CASSWTEYSPLHF. The CDR3 nucleotides read TGTGCCAGCAGTTGGACAGAGTATTCACCCCTCCACTTT. The rearrangement joins TRBV6-6 to TRBJ1-6; a weak D match, TRBD1 (6 bases). Germline V gene data show CDR1 as MNHNY and CDR2 as SVGAGI (reference sequence). The CDR3 totals 13 residues. Trimming left V 4 bases short and J 8 bases short, with 9 bases between.

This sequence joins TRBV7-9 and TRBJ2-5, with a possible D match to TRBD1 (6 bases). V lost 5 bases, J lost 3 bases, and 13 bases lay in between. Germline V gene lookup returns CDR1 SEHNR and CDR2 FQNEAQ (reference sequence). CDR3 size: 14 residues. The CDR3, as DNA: TGTGCCAGCAGCCCGCCAACAGGGAAAGAGACCCAGTACTTC. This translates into CASSPPTGKETQYF. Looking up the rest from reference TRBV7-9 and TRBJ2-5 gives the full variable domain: DTGVSQNPRHKITKRGQNVTFRCDPISEHNRLYWYRQTLGQGPEFLTYFQNEAQLEKSRLLSDRFSAERPKGSFSTLEIQRTEQGDSAMYLCASSPPTGKETQYFGPGTRLLVL.

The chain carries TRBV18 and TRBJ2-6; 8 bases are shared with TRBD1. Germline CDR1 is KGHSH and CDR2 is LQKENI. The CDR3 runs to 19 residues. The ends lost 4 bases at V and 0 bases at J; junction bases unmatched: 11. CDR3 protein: CASSRSRRDRFSGANVLTF. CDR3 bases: TGTGCCAGCTCACGTTCCAGACGGGACAGGTTCTCTGGGGCCAACGTCCTGACTTTC. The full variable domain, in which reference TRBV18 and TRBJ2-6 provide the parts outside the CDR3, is NAGVMQNPRHLVRRRGQEARLRCSPMKGHSHVYWYRQLPEEGLKFMVYLQKENIIDESGMPKERFSAEFPKEGPSILRIQQVVRGDSAAYFCASSRSRRDRFSGANVLTFGAGSRLTVL.

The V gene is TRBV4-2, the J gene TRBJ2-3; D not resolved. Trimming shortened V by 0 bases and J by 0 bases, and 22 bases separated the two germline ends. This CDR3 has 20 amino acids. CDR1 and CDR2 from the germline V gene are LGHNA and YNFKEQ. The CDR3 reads CASSQEQFRTKAFSTDTQYF. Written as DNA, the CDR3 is TGTGCCAGCAGCCAAGAACAATTCAGGACCAAAGCCTTTAGCACAGATACGCAGTATTTT.

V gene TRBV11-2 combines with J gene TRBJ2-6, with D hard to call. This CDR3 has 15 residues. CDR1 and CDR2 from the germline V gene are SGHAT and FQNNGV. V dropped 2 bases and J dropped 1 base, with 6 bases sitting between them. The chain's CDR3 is CASSLSLSGANVLTF. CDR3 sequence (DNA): TGTGCCAGCAGCTTAAGTCTATCTGGGGCCAACGTCCTGACTTTC.

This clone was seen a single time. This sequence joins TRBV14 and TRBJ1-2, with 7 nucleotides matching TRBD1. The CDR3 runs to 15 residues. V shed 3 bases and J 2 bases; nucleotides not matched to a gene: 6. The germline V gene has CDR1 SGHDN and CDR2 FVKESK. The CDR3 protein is CASSQSAGGNYGYTF. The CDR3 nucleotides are TGTGCCAGCAGCCAGTCAGCAGGGGGGAACTATGGCTACACCTTC.

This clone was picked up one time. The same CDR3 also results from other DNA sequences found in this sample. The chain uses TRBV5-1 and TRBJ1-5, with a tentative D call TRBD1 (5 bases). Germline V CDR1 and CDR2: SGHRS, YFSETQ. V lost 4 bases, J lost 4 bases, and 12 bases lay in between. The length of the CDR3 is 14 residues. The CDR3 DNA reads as TGCGCCAGCAGCCTAGGGACGGGGAATCAGCCCCAGCATTTT. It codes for CASSLGTGNQPQHF.

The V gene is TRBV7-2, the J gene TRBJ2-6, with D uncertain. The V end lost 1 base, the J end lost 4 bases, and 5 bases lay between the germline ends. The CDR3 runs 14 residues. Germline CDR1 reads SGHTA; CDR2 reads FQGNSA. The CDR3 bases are TGTGCCAGCAGCTTAGATTGGGGGGCCAACGTCCTGACTTTC. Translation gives CASSLDWGANVLTF.

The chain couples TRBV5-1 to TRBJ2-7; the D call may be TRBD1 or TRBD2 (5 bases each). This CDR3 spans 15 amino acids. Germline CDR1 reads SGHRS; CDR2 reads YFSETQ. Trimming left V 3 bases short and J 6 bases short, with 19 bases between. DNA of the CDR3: TGCGCCAGCAGCTGGGTGTCCGGGGCCGCTCCCGAGCAGTACTTC. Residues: CASSWVSGAAPEQYF.

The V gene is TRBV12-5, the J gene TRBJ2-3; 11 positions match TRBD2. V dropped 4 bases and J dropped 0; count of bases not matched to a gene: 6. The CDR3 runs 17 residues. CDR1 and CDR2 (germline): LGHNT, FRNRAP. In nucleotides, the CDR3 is TGTGCTAGTGGTTCGCGACTAGCGGGGCCGAGCACAGATACGCAGTATTTT. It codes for CASGSRLAGPSTDTQYF.

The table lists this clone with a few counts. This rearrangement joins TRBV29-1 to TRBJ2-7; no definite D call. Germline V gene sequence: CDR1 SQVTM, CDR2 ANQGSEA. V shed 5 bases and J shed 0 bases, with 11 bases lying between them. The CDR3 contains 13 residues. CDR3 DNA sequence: TGCAGCGTTAGCACAGCCGTCTCCTACGAGCAGTACTTC. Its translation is CSVSTAVSYEQYF.

The CDR3 here is CATESGRYEQFF. The CDR3 DNA is TGTGCCACCGAATCAGGGCGGTATGAGCAGTTCTTC. This rearrangement joins TRBV27 to TRBJ2-1; possibly TRBD1 for D (5 bases). CDR1 is MNHEY and CDR2 is SMNVEV in the germline V gene (reference sequence). The CDR3 is made up of 12 amino acids. V lost 10 bases, J lost 8 bases, and 15 bases lay in between.

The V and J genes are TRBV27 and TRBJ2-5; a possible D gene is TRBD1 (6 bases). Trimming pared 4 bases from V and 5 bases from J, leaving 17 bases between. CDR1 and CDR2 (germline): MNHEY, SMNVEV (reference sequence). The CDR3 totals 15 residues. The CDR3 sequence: CASSSLQGSRETQYF. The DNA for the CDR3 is TGTGCCAGCAGTTCATTACAGGGCTCCCGGGAGACCCAGTACTTC.

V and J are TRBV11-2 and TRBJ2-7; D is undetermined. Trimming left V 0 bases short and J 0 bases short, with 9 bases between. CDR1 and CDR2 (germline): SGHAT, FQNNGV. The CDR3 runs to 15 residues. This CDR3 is CASSLEFSSSYEQYF. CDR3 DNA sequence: TGTGCCAGCAGCTTAGAGTTCTCGAGCTCCTACGAGCAGTACTTC.

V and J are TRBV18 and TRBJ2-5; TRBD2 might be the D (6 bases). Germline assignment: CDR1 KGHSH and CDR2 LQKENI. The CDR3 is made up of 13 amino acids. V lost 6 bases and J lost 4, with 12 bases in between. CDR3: CASSERGGETQYF. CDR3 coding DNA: TGTGCCAGCTCGGAGAGGGGAGGAGAGACCCAGTACTTC.

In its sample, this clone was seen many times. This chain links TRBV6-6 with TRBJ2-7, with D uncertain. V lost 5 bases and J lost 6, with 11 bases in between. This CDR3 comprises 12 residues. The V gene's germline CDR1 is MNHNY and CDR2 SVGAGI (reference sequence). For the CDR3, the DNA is TGTGCCAGCAGTGCGGTGGCTAGCGAGCAGTACTTC. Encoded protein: CASSAVASEQYF.

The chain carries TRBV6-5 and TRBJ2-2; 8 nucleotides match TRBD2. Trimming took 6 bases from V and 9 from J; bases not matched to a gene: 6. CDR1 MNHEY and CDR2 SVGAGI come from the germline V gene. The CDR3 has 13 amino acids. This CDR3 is CASSGGATRELFF. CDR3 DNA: TGTGCCAGCAGCGGGGGGGCGACCAGGGAGCTGTTTTTT.

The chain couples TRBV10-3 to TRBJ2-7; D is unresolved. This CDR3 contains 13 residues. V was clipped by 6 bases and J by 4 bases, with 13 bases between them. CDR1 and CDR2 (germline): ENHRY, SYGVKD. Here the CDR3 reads CAIRDPRAYEQYF. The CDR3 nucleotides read TGTGCCATCAGGGACCCCAGAGCATACGAGCAGTACTTC.

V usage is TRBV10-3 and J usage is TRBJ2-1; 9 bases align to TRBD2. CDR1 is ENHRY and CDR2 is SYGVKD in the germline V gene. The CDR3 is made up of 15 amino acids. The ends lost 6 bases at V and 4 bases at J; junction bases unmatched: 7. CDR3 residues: CAIRVSGGPYNEQFF. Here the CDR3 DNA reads TGTGCCATCAGGGTTAGCGGGGGACCTTACAATGAGCAGTTCTTC.